Below are 26 T cell receptor beta chains sequenced from a single sample in a study of blood T cell repertoires in COVID-19. Sequencing was performed with immunoSEQ multiplex PCR; in TCRdb, only in-frame clones are kept and a portion is missing. The table records some 300,000 clones, 89% of them present only once. The sample taken for sequencing was PBMCs or T cells enriched from blood (not recorded which). Receptors were obtained from a woman in her 40s who had recovered from COVID-19.

The V gene is TRBV27, the J gene TRBJ1-2; tentative D call: TRBD1 (5 bases). V shed 6 bases and J shed 6 bases, with 14 bases lying between them. The CDR3 sequence is 13 residues long. Germline V gene lookup returns CDR1 MNHEY and CDR2 SMNVEV (reference sequence). CDR3 DNA: TGTGCCAGCAGGTTCCCGGGGGGGAATGGCTACACCTTC. It encodes CASRFPGGNGYTF.

The chain couples TRBV18 to TRBJ2-5; 8 bases fit TRBD1. With 2 bases clipped from V and 2 bases from J, the junction kept 4 bases outside the gene matches. The CDR3 is 15 residues long. Germline loops: CDR1 KGHSH, CDR2 LQKENI. CDR3 region: CASSPIQGAQETQYF. The CDR3 bases are TGTGCCAGCTCACCAATCCAGGGGGCTCAAGAGACCCAGTACTTC. The complete variable domain, with remaining parts taken from reference TRBV18 and TRBJ2-5, reads NAGVMQNPRHLVRRRGQEARLRCSPMKGHSHVYWYRQLPEEGLKFMVYLQKENIIDESGMPKERFSAEFPKEGPSILRIQQVVRGDSAAYFCASSPIQGAQETQYFGPGTRLLVL.

This chain joins TRBV11-2 and TRBJ2-7; possibly TRBD1 for D (5 bases). The CDR3 has 13 residues. The ends were cut back, 4 bases at V and 7 bases at J, with 14 bases in the middle. Looked up from germline, CDR1 is SGHAT and CDR2 is FQNNGV. The CDR3 region is CASSSSRVWEQYF. CDR3 DNA sequence: TGTGCCAGCAGCTCGAGCAGGGTGTGGGAGCAGTACTTC.

In this sample, this clone turned up once. V usage is TRBV7-2 and J usage is TRBJ2-1; TRBD2 agrees at 11 bases. V lost 5 bases to trimming and J lost 7 bases; unmatched junction nucleotides: 10. CDR3 length: 16 amino acids. Looked up from germline, CDR1 is SGHTA and CDR2 is FQGNSA. DNA for the CDR3: TGTGCCAGCAGCGCTATAGCGGGGGGGCCGTTGAATGAGCAGTTCTTC. Protein sequence: CASSAIAGGPLNEQFF. Combining the CDR3 with reference TRBV7-2 and TRBJ2-1 gives the whole variable domain GAGVSQSPSNKVTEKGKDVELRCDPISGHTALYWYRQSLGQGLEFLIYFQGNSAPDKSGLPSDRFSAERTGGSVSTLTIQRTQQEDSAVYLCASSAIAGGPLNEQFFGPGTRLTVL.

The sample holds one count of this clone. The chain couples TRBV3-1 (or the pseudogene TRBV3-2) to TRBJ1-2; D is perhaps TRBD1 (5 bases). The CDR3 consists of 15 residues. V lost 3 bases and J 3 bases, leaving 14 bases between the germline ends. The germline CDR1 and CDR2 sequences are LGHDT and YNNKEL (reference sequence). This CDR3 is CASSQSGLIHYGYTF. In nucleotides, the CDR3 is TGTGCCAGCAGCCAGTCAGGGCTAATTCACTATGGCTACACCTTC.

The J gene is TRBJ1-2, the V gene TRBV9; D not certain. The CDR3 sequence is 13 residues long. In germline, CDR1 is SGDLS, CDR2 YYNGEE. Trimming removed 0 bases at V and 5 bases at J, with 8 bases between. The CDR3 DNA sequence: TGTGCCAGCAGCGTAGTCCTCCCTTATGGCTACACCTTC. Its protein is CASSVVLPYGYTF. The full variable domain, its missing parts supplied by reference TRBV9 and TRBJ1-2, is DSGVTQTPKHLITATGQRVTLRCSPRSGDLSVYWYQQSLDQGLQFLIQYYNGEERAKGNILERFSAQQFPDLHSELNLSSLELGDSALYFCASSVVLPYGYTFGSGTRLTVV.

This chain joins TRBV7-2 and TRBJ2-1; tentative D call: TRBD2 (6 bases). CDR1 SGHTA and CDR2 FQGNSA come from the germline V gene. This CDR3 is built from 16 residues. The ends were cut back, 5 bases at V and 0 bases at J, with 14 bases in the middle. This CDR3 is CASSPSAGTSYNEQFF. The DNA of the CDR3 is TGTGCCAGCAGCCCTTCTGCGGGAACCTCCTACAATGAGCAGTTCTTC.

There are a few counts of this clone. The V gene is TRBV5-1, the J gene TRBJ1-1; 8 bases agree with TRBD1. The CDR3 extends over 15 amino acids. Trimming cost V 5 bases and J 4 bases; bases outside gene matches: 10. CDR1 is SGHRS, CDR2 YFSETQ, per germline. The CDR3 bases are TGCGCCAGCAGTTGGGACGGACAGGGAGGCACTGAAGCTTTCTTT. Residues: CASSWDGQGGTEAFF.

V is TRBV7-2 and J is TRBJ1-2; 9 bases match TRBD1. The CDR3 spans 15 residues. Per germline, CDR1 SGHTA and CDR2 FQGNSA. The V gene end was trimmed by 5 bases and the J gene end by 4 bases; junction bases not matched to a gene: 8. CDR3 DNA: TGTGCCAGCAGCAACCCGGGACAGGGAGCCTATGGCTACACCTTC. Translating gives CASSNPGQGAYGYTF. Full variable domain (missing parts from reference TRBV7-2 and TRBJ1-2): GAGVSQSPSNKVTEKGKDVELRCDPISGHTALYWYRQSLGQGLEFLIYFQGNSAPDKSGLPSDRFSAERTGGSVSTLTIQRTQQEDSAVYLCASSNPGQGAYGYTFGSGTRLTVV.

The chain is built from TRBV5-1 and TRBJ2-3, with 7 bases lining up with TRBD2. The CDR3 sequence is 17 residues long. V trimming: 0 bases; J trimming: 0 bases; junction bases outside the gene matches: 7. Germline V gene lookup returns CDR1 SGHRS and CDR2 YFSETQ. The CDR3 reads CASSLGSGRSSTDTQYF. The CDR3 DNA reads as TGCGCCAGCAGCTTGGGATCCGGGAGGTCTAGCACAGATACGCAGTATTTT.

The chain carries TRBV5-1 and TRBJ2-7, with 8 bases fitting TRBD1. Unmatched junction bases numbered 12, after V lost 4 bases and J lost 3 bases. Germline V CDR1 and CDR2: SGHRS, YFSETQ. The CDR3 covers 16 residues. The CDR3 here is CASSPMTTGTGYEQYF. The DNA for the CDR3 is TGCGCCAGCAGCCCAATGACAACCGGGACAGGCTACGAGCAGTACTTC. The full variable domain, in which reference TRBV5-1 and TRBJ2-7 provide the parts outside the CDR3, is KAGVTQTPRYLIKTRGQQVTLSCSPISGHRSVSWYQQTPGQGLQFLFEYFSETQRNKGNFPGRFSGRQFSNSRSEMNVSTLELGDSALYLCASSPMTTGTGYEQYFGPGTRLTVT.

The gene calls are TRBV5-4 and TRBJ1-1; TRBD1 aligns across 8 bases. J gave up 1 base and V 4 bases, and 3 bases lay outside the gene matches. Germline values: CDR1 SGHNT, CDR2 YYREEE (reference sequence). The CDR3 is made up of 14 amino acids. CDR3 region: CASSRGQENTEAFF. CDR3 bases: TGTGCCAGCAGCCGGGGACAGGAGAACACTGAAGCTTTCTTT.

The J gene is TRBJ2-3, the V gene TRBV4-2; 8 nucleotides agree with TRBD2. V shed 1 base and J 4 bases; nucleotides not matched to a gene: 13. Germline assignment: CDR1 LGHNA and CDR2 YNFKEQ. The CDR3 covers 18 residues. CDR3 loop: CASSQGIRSGSGPDTQYF. CDR3 bases: TGTGCCAGCAGCCAAGGGATAAGGAGCGGGAGTGGCCCAGATACGCAGTATTTT.

The chain joins TRBV7-2 to TRBJ2-7; 11 bases align to TRBD2. With 1 base clipped from V and 7 bases from J, the junction kept 15 bases outside the gene matches. In germline, CDR1 is SGHTA, CDR2 FQGNSA. The CDR3 runs 18 residues. This CDR3 reads CASSLVAIGLAGLREQYF. CDR3 bases: TGTGCCAGCAGCTTAGTGGCCATTGGACTAGCGGGCCTTAGGGAGCAGTACTTC. Full variable domain (missing parts from reference TRBV7-2 and TRBJ2-7): GAGVSQSPSNKVTEKGKDVELRCDPISGHTALYWYRQSLGQGLEFLIYFQGNSAPDKSGLPSDRFSAERTGGSVSTLTIQRTQQEDSAVYLCASSLVAIGLAGLREQYFGPGTRLTVT.

The rearrangement uses TRBV7-6 and TRBJ2-2, with 9 bases lining up with TRBD2. Trimming at V came to 0 bases and at J to 4 bases, leaving 3 bases not matched to a gene. The CDR3 length is 16 residues. Germline V gene data show CDR1 as SGHVS and CDR2 as FNYEAQ. CDR3 amino acids: CASSLAQRGATGELFF. For the CDR3, the DNA is TGTGCCAGCAGCTTAGCCCAGCGGGGGGCCACCGGGGAGCTGTTTTTT.

J is TRBJ2-7 and V is TRBV25-1, with 8 positions matching TRBD1. Trimming removed 4 bases from V and 5 bases from J; junction bases left unmatched: 10. Germline CDR1 is MGHDK and CDR2 is SYGVNS. This CDR3 is built from 15 residues. CDR3 sequence: CASSAGPDRGHEQYF. For the CDR3, the DNA is TGTGCCAGCAGTGCCGGACCAGACAGGGGACACGAGCAGTACTTC.

The rearrangement links TRBV2 to TRBJ1-3, with 9 bases that match TRBD1. V shed 5 bases and J 0 bases; nucleotides not matched to a gene: 14. CDR1 SNHLY and CDR2 FYNNEI come from the germline V gene. The CDR3 loop spans 19 amino acids. Here the CDR3 DNA reads TGTGCCAGCAGTTACGGACAGGGGACTGTTTCCTTCTCTGGAAACACCATATATTTT. Encoded protein: CASSYGQGTVSFSGNTIYF.

V usage is TRBV6-2 or TRBV6-3 and J usage is TRBJ2-3; unclear D gene. This CDR3 contains 16 residues. CDR1 is MNHEY and CDR2 is SVGEGT in the germline V gene. V was shortened by 0 bases and J by 0 bases, with 10 bases between the two germline ends. CDR3 in DNA: TGTGCCAGCAGTTACTCCCTGAAAGCTAGCACAGATACGCAGTATTTT. This gives the protein CASSYSLKASTDTQYF.

The V gene is TRBV2, the J gene TRBJ2-7, with 12 bases identical to TRBD2. Germline values: CDR1 SNHLY, CDR2 FYNNEI. V shed 6 bases, J shed 10 bases, and the junction held 7 bases outside the gene matches. This CDR3 has 13 amino acids. Here the CDR3 reads CASRGGLAGDQYF. CDR3 DNA: TGTGCCAGCAGGGGGGGACTAGCGGGCGATCAGTACTTC.

The chain links TRBV13 to TRBJ1-1; D ambiguous. There are 11 residues in the CDR3. V lost 0 bases, J lost 11 bases, and 7 bases lay in between. The germline V gene encodes CDR1 PRHDT and CDR2 FYEKMQ (reference sequence). Written as DNA, the CDR3 is TGTGCCAGCAGCTTAGGCGGTGTGGCTTTCTTT. It encodes CASSLGGVAFF.

V usage is TRBV6-5 and J usage is TRBJ2-2, with 8 bases matching TRBD2. The V and J ends lost 5 bases and 4 bases, in that order; junction bases with no gene match: 6. Germline assignment: CDR1 MNHEY and CDR2 SVGAGI. The CDR3 covers 15 residues. The CDR3 DNA reads as TGTGCCAGCAGTACACCGGGGGGGAGCACCGGGGAGCTGTTTTTT. Its translation is CASSTPGGSTGELFF.

The V gene is TRBV9, the J gene TRBJ1-2; no reliable D call. CDR3 length: 13 amino acids. Trimming took 3 bases from V and 3 from J, leaving 9 bases between them. CDR1 and CDR2 (germline): SGDLS, YYNGEE. The CDR3 nucleotides are TGTGCCAGCAGCGCGCCCTCGGACTATGGCTACACCTTC. This codes for CASSAPSDYGYTF.

This clone has a handful of counts. The chain joins TRBV28 to TRBJ1-1; no clear D gene. Germline V gene data show CDR1 as MDHEN and CDR2 as SYDVKM. There are 14 residues in the CDR3. The V end was cut by 0 bases, the J end by 1 base, with 6 bases between. In DNA form, the CDR3 reads TGTGCCAGCAGTTTATGGGGGAGGAACACTGAAGCTTTCTTT. Translated: CASSLWGRNTEAFF.

The chain has TRBV13 and TRBJ1-3, with 8 bases lining up with TRBD1. The CDR3 runs to 15 residues. V lost 4 bases, J lost 4 bases, and 6 bases stayed unmatched. The germline CDR1 and CDR2 sequences are PRHDT and FYEKMQ (reference sequence). This chain's CDR3 is CASSSYWTGGNTIYF. CDR3 bases: TGTGCCAGCAGCTCCTATTGGACAGGGGGAAACACCATATATTTT.

The CDR3 region is CATKIDRGGDQPQHF. DNA of the CDR3: TGTGCCACTAAAATTGACAGGGGTGGCGATCAGCCCCAGCATTTT. The chain carries TRBV15 and TRBJ1-5; 8 bases map to TRBD1. Germline CDR1 is LNHNV and CDR2 is YYDKDF (reference sequence). V trimming: 9 bases; J trimming: 5 bases; junction bases outside the gene matches: 12. This CDR3 spans 15 amino acids.

In DNA form, the CDR3 reads TGTGCTAGTGTCCAAGGAGATCCTAGCACAGATACGCAGTATTTT. It specifies CASVQGDPSTDTQYF. This rearrangement joins TRBV12-5 to TRBJ2-3; D call uncertain. Germline CDR1 is LGHNT and CDR2 is FRNRAP. V was cut by 7 bases and J by 0 bases, with 14 bases left in between. CDR3 length: 15 residues. The complete variable domain, with remaining parts taken from reference TRBV12-5 and TRBJ2-3, reads DARVTQTPRHKVTEMGQEVTMRCQPILGHNTVFWYRQTMMQGLELLAYFRNRAPLDDSGMPKDRFSAEMPDATLATLKIQPSEPRDSAVYFCASVQGDPSTDTQYFGPGTRLTVL.